The 17 T cell receptor beta chains given below trace back to one sample, sequenced in a study of graft-versus-host responses after intestinal transplantation. No antigen is known for these receptors. Sequencing was performed with immunoSEQ multiplex PCR; in TCRdb, only in-frame clones are kept and a portion is missing. This sample has approximately 49,000 clones; approximately 95% occur once, and the top ten carry roughly 0.21%. Source: unstimulated CD8+ T cells sorted from spleen or lymph node cells, taken before transplant. Receptor source: a human donor who was the organ donor for an intestinal transplant.

CDR3 loop: CASRNTDTQYF. The CDR3 coding sequence is TGTGCCAGCAGGAACACAGATACGCAGTATTTT. V usage is TRBV6-5 and J usage is TRBJ2-3; D ambiguous. The CDR3 covers 11 residues. V was clipped by 6 bases and J by 2 bases, with 3 bases between them. Germline V gene lookup returns CDR1 MNHEY and CDR2 SVGAGI.

On this clone: Other DNA sequences in this sample translate to the same CDR3. V gene TRBV5-6 combines with J gene TRBJ1-6; D not resolved. This CDR3 has 12 amino acids. The V and J ends lost 2 bases and 8 bases respectively, with 5 bases between them. CDR1 is SGHDT, CDR2 YYEEEE, per germline. In DNA, the CDR3 is TGTGCCAGCAGCTTAGGCGATTCACCCCTCCACTTT. It codes for CASSLGDSPLHF.

This chain connects TRBV11-2 to TRBJ1-2; 11 nucleotides line up with TRBD1. The CDR3 is 14 residues long. V trimming: 4 bases; J trimming: 6 bases; junction bases outside the gene matches: 4. Germline V gene data show CDR1 as SGHAT and CDR2 as FQNNGV. CDR3 sequence (DNA): TGTGCCAGCAGCTCGTGGACAGGGGGCGATGGCTACACCTTC. Translated: CASSSWTGGDGYTF.

This clone has a single count. The chain carries TRBV10-3 and TRBJ1-5; perhaps TRBD1 as D (6 bases). The CDR3 length is 17 residues. Deletions cut 11 bases from V and 4 bases from J, with 27 bases between. Germline assignment: CDR1 ENHRY and CDR2 SYGVKD. The CDR3 region is CASHRRDGGHGNQPQHF. CDR3 coding DNA: TGTGCCTCCCATCGCCGGGACGGGGGACACGGGAATCAGCCCCAGCATTTT.

This chain links TRBV30 with TRBJ2-7, with 9 nucleotides matching TRBD1. This CDR3 comprises 13 residues. The junction had 1 base not matched to a gene; V was cut back by 1 base and J by 3 bases. Germline lookup yields CDR1 GTSNPN and CDR2 SVGIG (reference sequence). CDR3 DNA: TGTGCCTGGAGTGGGGGACAGGGCTACGAGCAGTACTTC. Translated: CAWSGGQGYEQYF.

J is TRBJ2-5 and V is TRBV9; 12 bases match TRBD2. TRBJ2-7 explains the end of the DNA better; the J call may be wrong. The CDR3 contains 15 residues. CDR1 is SGDLS and CDR2 is YYNGEE in the germline V gene. The CDR3 loop reads CASSVGTSGDYEQYF. The DNA for the CDR3 is TGTGCCAGCAGCGTAGGGACTAGCGGGGACTACGAGCAGTACTTC.

The rearrangement joins TRBV9 to TRBJ2-1, with TRBD2 as a possible D gene (7 bases). CDR3 length equals 18 residues. V lost 3 bases and J lost 1, with 20 bases in between. The germline V gene has CDR1 SGDLS and CDR2 YYNGEE. The CDR3 region is CASSDHLGGAASYNEQFF. The CDR3 coding sequence is TGTGCCAGCAGCGATCACCTGGGGGGGGCAGCATCCTACAATGAGCAGTTCTTC.

The rearrangement joins TRBV15 to TRBJ2-5; possible D gene TRBD2, 5 bases. Trimming left V 5 bases short and J 5 bases short, with 18 bases between. Germline V CDR1 and CDR2: LNHNV, YYDKDF (reference sequence). CDR3 length equals 15 residues. CDR3 nucleotide sequence: TGTGCCACCAGCGGTGGCCAGGCGGACTGGGAGACCCAGTACTTC. It encodes CATSGGQADWETQYF.

This chain connects TRBV28 to TRBJ2-5; 10 positions agree with TRBD1. The V and J ends lost 4 bases and 5 bases, in that order; junction bases with no gene match: 13. CDR1 MDHEN and CDR2 SYDVKM come from the germline V gene. CDR3 length equals 17 residues. CDR3 sequence: CASSYGDRGGYRETQYF. CDR3 bases: TGTGCCAGCAGTTACGGGGACAGGGGAGGATATCGGGAGACCCAGTACTTC.

With respect to this clone: Other DNA sequences in the sample encode the same CDR3. The rearrangement links TRBV28 to TRBJ1-1; unclear D gene. This CDR3 is built from 11 residues. Trimming removed 9 bases from V and 3 bases from J, with 8 bases in between. Per the germline V gene, CDR1 is MDHEN and CDR2 is SYDVKM. The DNA for the CDR3 is TGTGCCAGTAGTCGGGACACTGAAGCTTTCTTT. The encoded protein is CASSRDTEAFF.

V is TRBV28 and J is TRBJ2-1, with D unresolved. This CDR3 contains 14 residues. Trimming removed 3 bases from V and 5 bases from J, with 11 bases in between. Per germline, CDR1 MDHEN and CDR2 SYDVKM. The CDR3 loop is CASSLTGVDNEQFF. The CDR3 nucleotides are TGTGCCAGCAGTTTGACGGGTGTCGACAATGAGCAGTTCTTC.

This rearrangement joins TRBV27 to TRBJ1-2; possibly TRBD1 for D (5 bases). Germline V gives CDR1 MNHEY, CDR2 SMNVEV (reference sequence). Between the trimmed V and J ends, which lost 5 bases and 4 bases, there was a span of 17 bases. The CDR3 has 15 amino acids. The DNA of the CDR3 is TGTGCCAGCAGTCCCCGTGGGCAGGGAAGCTATGGCTACACCTTC. This translates into CASSPRGQGSYGYTF.

The chain links TRBV20-1 to TRBJ2-7; D is undetermined. The V gene lost 6 bases and the J gene lost 4 bases, with 7 bases spanning the gap. The CDR3 consists of 10 residues. Germline loops: CDR1 DFQATT, CDR2 SNEGSKA (reference sequence). CDR3 DNA: TGCAGTGCCCCTATATACGAGCAGTACTTC. Protein: CSAPIYEQYF.

This clone was found once. The genes are TRBV10-1 and TRBJ1-1; D unclear. The CDR3 has 16 residues. With 2 bases removed from V and 6 bases from J, the gap between germline ends came to 19 bases. Germline values: CDR1 WNHNN, CDR2 SYGVQD (reference sequence). Written as DNA, the CDR3 is TGCGCCAGCAGTGAGCGGGGTCCTCGGACTTCCGCTGAAGCTTTCTTT. This encodes CASSERGPRTSAEAFF.

CDR3 nucleotides: TGCGCCAGCAGCCCGTCTACCGGGGTACAGGGGGCCTACGAGCAGTACTTC. Protein: CASSPSTGVQGAYEQYF. V gene TRBV4-1 combines with J gene TRBJ2-7; TRBD1 matches 8 bases. The junction had 13 bases not matched to a gene; V was cut back by 4 bases and J by 2 bases. The CDR3 runs to 17 residues. Germline CDR1 MGHRA, CDR2 YSYEKL.

This sequence joins TRBV2 and TRBJ1-5; D remains unclear. CDR3 length equals 13 residues. Trimming took 7 bases from V and 6 from J, leaving 13 bases between them. Germline lookup yields CDR1 SNHLY and CDR2 FYNNEI. CDR3 sequence: CASNEGSGQPQHF. The DNA for the CDR3 is TGTGCCAGCAACGAGGGAAGCGGTCAGCCCCAGCATTTT. The whole variable domain, remainder taken from reference TRBV2 and TRBJ1-5, is EPEVTQTPSHQVTQMGQEVILRCVPISNHLYFYWYRQILGQKVEFLVSFYNNEISEKSEIFDDQFSVERPDGSNFTLKIRSTKLEDSAMYFCASNEGSGQPQHFGDGTRLSIL.

The rearrangement uses TRBV27 and TRBJ1-1; TRBD1 is a possible D gene (5 bases). Germline CDR1 reads MNHEY; CDR2 reads SMNVEV (reference sequence). V lost 0 bases to trimming and J lost 5 bases, with 7 bases between them. CDR3 length: 13 amino acids. The chain's CDR3 is CASSLSWGTEAFF. The DNA of the CDR3 is TGTGCCAGCAGTTTATCGTGGGGGACTGAAGCTTTCTTT.